Listed below are T cell receptor beta chains from one sample, sequenced in a study of shared clonotypes between healthy human individuals. The data were produced by immunoSEQ multiplex PCR, yet TCRdb's version contains in-frame clones alone and is incomplete. Among about 2 million clones listed, roughly 95% were seen once. Sequenced input: naive CD8+ T cells sorted from blood. These receptors were taken from a man in his late teens or twenties in good health. Both conserved end residues are part of each CDR3. The order of the fields is clone size, J gene, V gene, D gene, CDR3 protein, CDR3 DNA. The D gene is left open where the match is weak. Some rows have no size entry. The others give once, few or many, or a class for an expanded clone.

clone size: NA; J gene: TRBJ1-2; V gene: TRBV6-5; D gene: TRBD1; CDR3 protein: CASSMTGFYGYTF; CDR3 DNA: TGTGCCAGCAGTATGACAGGGTTCTATGGCTACACCTTC
clone size: NA; J gene: TRBJ2-5; V gene: TRBV11-2; D gene: NA; CDR3 protein: CASSVGQETQYF; CDR3 DNA: TGTGCCAGCAGCGTGGGGCAAGAGACCCAGTACTTC
clone size: NA; J gene: TRBJ2-3; V gene: TRBV27; D gene: NA; CDR3 protein: CASSSRGAADTQYF; CDR3 DNA: TGTGCCAGCAGCTCCAGAGGGGCGGCAGATACGCAGTATTTT
clone size: NA; J gene: TRBJ2-1; V gene: TRBV5-6; D gene: NA; CDR3 protein: CASSFGDLVRQFF; CDR3 DNA: TGTGCCAGCAGCTTTGGGGACCTAGTGCGGCAGTTCTTC
clone size: NA; J gene: TRBJ1-2; V gene: TRBV19; D gene: NA; CDR3 protein: CASSTNAANYGYTF; CDR3 DNA: TGTGCCAGCTCGACCAATGCGGCGAACTATGGCTACACCTTC
clone size: NA; J gene: TRBJ2-1; V gene: TRBV4-1; D gene: NA; CDR3 protein: CASSQEGAYNEQFF; CDR3 DNA: TGCGCCAGCAGCCAAGAAGGCGCCTACAATGAGCAGTTCTTC
clone size: NA; J gene: TRBJ2-1; V gene: TRBV11-2; D gene: TRBD2; CDR3 protein: CASSLGLAGGYNEQFF; CDR3 DNA: TGTGCCAGCAGCTTAGGGCTAGCGGGGGGTTACAATGAGCAGTTCTTC
clone size: NA; J gene: TRBJ2-7; V gene: TRBV6-1; D gene: NA; CDR3 protein: CASSTTGDYEQYF; CDR3 DNA: TGTGCCAGCAGTACCACGGGAGACTACGAGCAGTACTTC
clone size: NA; J gene: TRBJ2-7; V gene: TRBV10-3; D gene: NA; CDR3 protein: CAISESLVNEQYF; CDR3 DNA: TGTGCCATCAGTGAGTCTTTGGTCAACGAGCAGTACTTC
clone size: once; J gene: TRBJ1-1; V gene: TRBV19; D gene: TRBD1; CDR3 protein: CAGRQGANTEAFF; CDR3 DNA: TGTGCCGGAAGACAGGGGGCTAACACTGAAGCTTTCTTT
clone size: NA; J gene: TRBJ2-1; V gene: TRBV6-5; D gene: TRBD2; CDR3 protein: CASSSIAGGAYNEQFF; CDR3 DNA: TGTGCCAGCAGTTCGATCGCGGGGGGCGCCTACAATGAGCAGTTCTTC
clone size: NA; J gene: TRBJ2-1; V gene: TRBV7-9; D gene: TRBD2; CDR3 protein: CASSFAGGRENEQFF; CDR3 DNA: TGTGCCAGCAGTTTCGCGGGGGGCCGGGAAAATGAGCAGTTCTTC
clone size: NA; J gene: TRBJ1-1; V gene: TRBV27; D gene: NA; CDR3 protein: CASSLYAVNTEAFF; CDR3 DNA: TGTGCCAGCAGTTTATACGCGGTGAACACTGAAGCTTTCTTT
clone size: NA; J gene: TRBJ1-2; V gene: TRBV6-5; D gene: NA; CDR3 protein: CASSYSAGPGGYTF; CDR3 DNA: TGTGCCAGCAGTTACTCGGCGGGCCCGGGAGGCTACACCTTC
clone size: NA; J gene: TRBJ1-1; V gene: TRBV7-9; D gene: NA; CDR3 protein: CASSPPRAPNTEAFF; CDR3 DNA: TGTGCCAGCAGCCCCCCCCGGGCACCGAACACTGAAGCTTTCTTT
clone size: NA; J gene: TRBJ2-7; V gene: TRBV4-1; D gene: TRBD2; CDR3 protein: CASSQESAGGSYEQYF; CDR3 DNA: TGCGCCAGCAGCCAAGAGTCAGCGGGAGGATCCTACGAGCAGTACTTC
clone size: NA; J gene: TRBJ2-7; V gene: TRBV27; D gene: NA; CDR3 protein: CASSPAGKPYEQYF; CDR3 DNA: TGTGCCAGCAGTCCAGCGGGTAAACCCTACGAGCAGTACTTC
clone size: NA; J gene: TRBJ1-2; V gene: TRBV28; D gene: NA; CDR3 protein: CASSLDGGYYGYTF; CDR3 DNA: TGTGCCAGCAGTTTGGACGGTGGTTACTATGGCTACACCTTC
clone size: NA; J gene: TRBJ2-1; V gene: TRBV5-1; D gene: NA; CDR3 protein: CASSLVERADNEQFF; CDR3 DNA: TGCGCCAGCAGCTTGGTTGAGCGGGCAGACAATGAGCAGTTCTTC
clone size: NA; J gene: TRBJ2-7; V gene: TRBV7-3; D gene: TRBD1; CDR3 protein: CASSPSGTGTYEQYF; CDR3 DNA: TGTGCCAGCAGCCCCTCCGGGACAGGGACCTACGAGCAGTACTTC
clone size: once; J gene: TRBJ2-3; V gene: TRBV7-8; D gene: TRBD2; CDR3 protein: CASSWLLSGGPLDTQYF; CDR3 DNA: TGTGCCAGCAGCTGGCTACTCTCGGGGGGGCCATTAGATACGCAGTATTTT
clone size: NA; J gene: TRBJ2-7; V gene: TRBV19; D gene: TRBD2; CDR3 protein: CASSLSGGTYEQYF; CDR3 DNA: TGTGCCAGTAGTCTTAGCGGGGGAACCTACGAGCAGTACTTC
clone size: once; J gene: TRBJ2-7; V gene: TRBV2; D gene: TRBD1; CDR3 protein: CASRTGTYEQYF; CDR3 DNA: TGTGCCAGCCGGACAGGGACCTACGAGCAGTACTTC
clone size: NA; J gene: TRBJ2-7; V gene: TRBV2; D gene: NA; CDR3 protein: CASRDTGSSYEQYF; CDR3 DNA: TGTGCCAGCAGGGATACAGGGAGCTCCTACGAGCAGTACTTC